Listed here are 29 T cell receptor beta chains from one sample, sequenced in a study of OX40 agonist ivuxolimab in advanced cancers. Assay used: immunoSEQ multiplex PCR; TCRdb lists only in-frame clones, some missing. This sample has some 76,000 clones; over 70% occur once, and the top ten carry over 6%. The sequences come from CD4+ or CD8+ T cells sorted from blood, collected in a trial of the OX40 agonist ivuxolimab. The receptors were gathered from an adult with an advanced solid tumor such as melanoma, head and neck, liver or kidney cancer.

This CDR3 is CASSPSGVEQYF. CDR3 coding DNA: TGTGCCAGCTCACCTTCGGGGGTCGAGCAGTACTTC. The gene calls are TRBV18 and TRBJ2-5, with D maybe TRBD2 (6 bases). The end of the DNA aligns better with TRBJ2-7, so the J call may be wrong. CDR3 length equals 12 residues. Looked up from germline, CDR1 is KGHSH and CDR2 is LQKENI.

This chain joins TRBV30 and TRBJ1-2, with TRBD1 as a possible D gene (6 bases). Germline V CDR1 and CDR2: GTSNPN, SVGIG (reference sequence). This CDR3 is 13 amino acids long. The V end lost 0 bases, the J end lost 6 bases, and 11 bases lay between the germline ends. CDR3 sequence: CAWSVGRGNGYTF. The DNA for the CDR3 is TGTGCCTGGAGTGTTGGCAGGGGCAATGGCTACACCTTC.

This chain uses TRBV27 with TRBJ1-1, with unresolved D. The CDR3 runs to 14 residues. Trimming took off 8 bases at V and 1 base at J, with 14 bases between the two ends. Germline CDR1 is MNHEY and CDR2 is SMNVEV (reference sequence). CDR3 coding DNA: TGTGCCAGCCGTATCAGCTGGAGGAACACTGAAGCTTTCTTT. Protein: CASRISWRNTEAFF.

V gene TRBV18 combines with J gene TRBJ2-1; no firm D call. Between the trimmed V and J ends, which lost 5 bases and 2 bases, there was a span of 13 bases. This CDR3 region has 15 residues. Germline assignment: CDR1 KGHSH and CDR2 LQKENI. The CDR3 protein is CASSGVPSAYNEQFF. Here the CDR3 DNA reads TGTGCCAGCTCAGGCGTCCCGTCGGCCTACAATGAGCAGTTCTTC.

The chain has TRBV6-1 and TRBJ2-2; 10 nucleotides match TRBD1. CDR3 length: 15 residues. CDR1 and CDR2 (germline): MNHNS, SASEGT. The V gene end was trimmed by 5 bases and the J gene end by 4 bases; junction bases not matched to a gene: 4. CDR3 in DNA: TGTGCCAGCAGTAGACAGGGGGCCCTCACCGGGGAGCTGTTTTTT. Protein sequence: CASSRQGALTGELFF.

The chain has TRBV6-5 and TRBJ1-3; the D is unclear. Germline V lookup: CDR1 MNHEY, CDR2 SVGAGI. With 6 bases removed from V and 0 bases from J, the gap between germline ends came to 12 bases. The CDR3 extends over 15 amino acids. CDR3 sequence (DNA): TGTGCCAGCAGCCCGGACCGATTCTCTGGAAACACCATATATTTT. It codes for CASSPDRFSGNTIYF.

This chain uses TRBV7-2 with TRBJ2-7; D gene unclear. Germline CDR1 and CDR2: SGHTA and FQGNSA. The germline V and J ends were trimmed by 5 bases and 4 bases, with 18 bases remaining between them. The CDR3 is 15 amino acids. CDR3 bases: TGTGCCAGCAGCCCAAACTCCGACTCGCTGTACGAGCAGTACTTC. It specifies CASSPNSDSLYEQYF.

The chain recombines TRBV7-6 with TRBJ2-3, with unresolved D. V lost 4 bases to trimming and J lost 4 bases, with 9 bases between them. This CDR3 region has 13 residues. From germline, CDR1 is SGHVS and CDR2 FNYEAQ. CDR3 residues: CASSSQIPDTQYF. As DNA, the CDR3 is TGTGCCAGCAGCTCCCAGATACCAGATACGCAGTATTTT. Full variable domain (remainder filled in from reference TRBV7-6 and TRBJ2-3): GAGVSQSPRYKVTKRGQDVALRCDPISGHVSLYWYRQALGQGPEFLTYFNYEAQQDKSGLPNDRFSAERPEGSISTLTIQRTEQRDSAMYRCASSSQIPDTQYFGPGTRLTVL.

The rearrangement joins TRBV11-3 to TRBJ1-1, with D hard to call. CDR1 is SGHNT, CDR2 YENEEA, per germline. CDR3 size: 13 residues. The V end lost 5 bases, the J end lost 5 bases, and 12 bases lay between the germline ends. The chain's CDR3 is CASSRRGNTEAFF. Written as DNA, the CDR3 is TGTGCCAGCAGCCGACGAGGGAATACTGAAGCTTTCTTT.

The CDR3 DNA reads as TGTGCCAGCAGCTATCGTCGCCGTTTTCCGGGGCTAGTTGACGAGCAGTACTTC. It encodes CASSYRRRFPGLVDEQYF. The rearrangement joins TRBV7-8 to TRBJ2-7; D tentatively fits TRBD1 or TRBD2 (5 bases each). Deletions cut 4 bases from V and 5 bases from J, with 27 bases between. The germline V gene encodes CDR1 SGHVS and CDR2 FQNEAQ. The CDR3 loop spans 18 amino acids. Using reference TRBV7-8 and TRBJ2-7 for the parts outside the CDR3, the full variable domain is GAGVSQSPRYKVAKRGQDVALRCDPISGHVSLFWYQQALGQGPEFLTYFQNEAQLDKSGLPSDRFFAERPEGSVSTLKIQRTQQEDSAVYLCASSYRRRFPGLVDEQYFGPGTRLTVT.

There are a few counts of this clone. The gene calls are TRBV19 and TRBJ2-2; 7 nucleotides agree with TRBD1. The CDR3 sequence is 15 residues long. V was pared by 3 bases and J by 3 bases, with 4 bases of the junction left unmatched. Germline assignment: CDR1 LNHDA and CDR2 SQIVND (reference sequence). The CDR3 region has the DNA TGTGCCAGTAGTATGAGGGACAGACACACCGGGGAGCTGTTTTTT. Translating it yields CASSMRDRHTGELFF.

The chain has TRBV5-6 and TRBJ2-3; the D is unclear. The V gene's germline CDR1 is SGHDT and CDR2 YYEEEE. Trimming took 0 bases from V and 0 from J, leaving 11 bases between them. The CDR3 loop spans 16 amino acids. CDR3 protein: CASSLGVLTSTDTQYF. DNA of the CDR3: TGTGCCAGCAGCTTGGGGGTACTAACTAGCACAGATACGCAGTATTTT. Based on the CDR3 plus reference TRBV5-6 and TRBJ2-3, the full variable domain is DAGVTQSPTHLIKTRGQQVTLRCSPKSGHDTVSWYQQALGQGPQFIFQYYEEEERQRGNFPDRFSGHQFPNYSSELNVNALLLGDSALYLCASSLGVLTSTDTQYFGPGTRLTVL.

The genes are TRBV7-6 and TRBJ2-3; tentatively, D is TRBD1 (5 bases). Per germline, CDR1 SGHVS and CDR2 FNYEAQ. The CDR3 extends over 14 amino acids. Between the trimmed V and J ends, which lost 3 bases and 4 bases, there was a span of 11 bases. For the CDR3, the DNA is TGTGCCAGCAGCTTTGGCCAGGGCCCAGATACGCAGTATTTT. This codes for CASSFGQGPDTQYF. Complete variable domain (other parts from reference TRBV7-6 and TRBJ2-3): GAGVSQSPRYKVTKRGQDVALRCDPISGHVSLYWYRQALGQGPEFLTYFNYEAQQDKSGLPNDRFSAERPEGSISTLTIQRTEQRDSAMYRCASSFGQGPDTQYFGPGTRLTVL.

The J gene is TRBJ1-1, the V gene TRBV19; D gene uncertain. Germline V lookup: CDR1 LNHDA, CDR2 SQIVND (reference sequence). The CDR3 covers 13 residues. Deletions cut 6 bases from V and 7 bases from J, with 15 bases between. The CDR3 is CASSAREGLEAFF. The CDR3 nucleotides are TGTGCCAGTAGCGCCCGGGAAGGACTTGAAGCTTTCTTT.

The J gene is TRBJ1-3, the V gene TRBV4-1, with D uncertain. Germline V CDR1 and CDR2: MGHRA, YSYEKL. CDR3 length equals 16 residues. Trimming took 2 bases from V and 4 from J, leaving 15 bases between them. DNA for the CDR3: TGCGCCAGCAGCCAATCCAGGCGGGGTTTCGGAAACACCATATATTTT. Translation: CASSQSRRGFGNTIYF.

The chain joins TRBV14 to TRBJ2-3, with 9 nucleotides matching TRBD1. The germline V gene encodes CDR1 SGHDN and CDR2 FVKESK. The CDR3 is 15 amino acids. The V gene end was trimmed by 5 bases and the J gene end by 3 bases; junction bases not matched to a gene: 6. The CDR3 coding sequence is TGTGCCAGCAGCAAATGGACAGGGGAAACAGATACGCAGTATTTT. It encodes CASSKWTGETDTQYF.

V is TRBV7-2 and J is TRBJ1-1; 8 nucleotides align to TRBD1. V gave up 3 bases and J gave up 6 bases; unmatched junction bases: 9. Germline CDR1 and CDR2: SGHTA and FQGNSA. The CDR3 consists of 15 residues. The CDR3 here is CASSLNRGSLAEAFF. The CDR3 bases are TGTGCCAGCAGCTTGAACAGGGGGTCCTTGGCTGAAGCTTTCTTT. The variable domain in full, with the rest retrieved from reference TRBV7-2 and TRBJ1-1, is GAGVSQSPSNKVTEKGKDVELRCDPISGHTALYWYRQSLGQGLEFLIYFQGNSAPDKSGLPSDRFSAERTGGSVSTLTIQRTQQEDSAVYLCASSLNRGSLAEAFFGQGTRLTVV.

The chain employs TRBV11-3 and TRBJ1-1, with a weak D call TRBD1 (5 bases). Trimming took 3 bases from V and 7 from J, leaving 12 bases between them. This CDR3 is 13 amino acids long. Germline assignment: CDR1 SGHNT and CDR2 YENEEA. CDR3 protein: CASSLGGTYEAFF. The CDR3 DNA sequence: TGTGCCAGCAGCTTGGGGGGGACCTATGAAGCTTTCTTT.

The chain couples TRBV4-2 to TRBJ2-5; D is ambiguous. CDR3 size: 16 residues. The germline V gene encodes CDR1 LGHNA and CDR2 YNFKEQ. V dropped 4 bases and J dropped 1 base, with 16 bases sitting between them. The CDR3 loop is CASSRMDQPTQETQYF. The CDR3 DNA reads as TGTGCCAGCAGCCGGATGGACCAGCCCACCCAAGAGACCCAGTACTTC.

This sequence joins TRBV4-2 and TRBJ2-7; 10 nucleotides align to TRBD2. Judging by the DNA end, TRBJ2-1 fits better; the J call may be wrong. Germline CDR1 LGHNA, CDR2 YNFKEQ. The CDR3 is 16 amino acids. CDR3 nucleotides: TGTGCCAGCAGCCAAGATTCGGCTAGCGGGGGCGACAAGCAGTTCTTC. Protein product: CASSQDSASGGDKQFF.

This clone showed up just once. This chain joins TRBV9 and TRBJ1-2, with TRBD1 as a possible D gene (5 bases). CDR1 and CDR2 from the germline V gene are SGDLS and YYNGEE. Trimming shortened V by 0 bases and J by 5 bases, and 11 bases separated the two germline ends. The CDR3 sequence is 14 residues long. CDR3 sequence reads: CASSVAGREYGYTF. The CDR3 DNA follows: TGTGCCAGCAGCGTAGCAGGGAGGGAATATGGCTACACCTTC.

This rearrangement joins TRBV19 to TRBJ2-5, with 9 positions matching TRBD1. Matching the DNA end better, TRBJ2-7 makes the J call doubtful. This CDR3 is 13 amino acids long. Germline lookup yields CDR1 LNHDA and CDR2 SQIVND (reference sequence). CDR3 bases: TGTGCCAGTACGGGGACAGGGCTCTACGAGCAGTACTTC. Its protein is CASTGTGLYEQYF.

In nucleotides, the CDR3 is TGTGCCAGCAGTGAAGAGGATAGGACAGGGGACGGCTACACCTTC. Amino acid sequence: CASSEEDRTGDGYTF. The chain joins TRBV6-1 to TRBJ1-2; 9 positions agree with TRBD1. CDR1 is MNHNS, CDR2 SASEGT, per germline. Trimming cost V 1 base and J 8 bases; bases outside gene matches: 8. This CDR3 contains 15 residues.

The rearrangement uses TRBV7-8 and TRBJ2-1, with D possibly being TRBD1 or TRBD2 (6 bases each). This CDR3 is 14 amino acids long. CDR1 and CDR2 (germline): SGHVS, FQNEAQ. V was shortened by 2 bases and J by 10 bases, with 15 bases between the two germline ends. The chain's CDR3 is CASSLSRGQVEQFF. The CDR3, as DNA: TGTGCCAGCAGCTTAAGTCGGGGGCAAGTAGAGCAGTTCTTC.

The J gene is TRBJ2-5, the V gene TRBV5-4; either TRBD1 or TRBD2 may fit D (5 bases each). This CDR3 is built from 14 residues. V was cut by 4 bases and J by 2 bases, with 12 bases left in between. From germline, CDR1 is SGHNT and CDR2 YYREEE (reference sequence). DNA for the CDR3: TGTGCCAGCAGCCCCCCTGGGGGTCAAGAGACCCAGTACTTC. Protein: CASSPPGGQETQYF.

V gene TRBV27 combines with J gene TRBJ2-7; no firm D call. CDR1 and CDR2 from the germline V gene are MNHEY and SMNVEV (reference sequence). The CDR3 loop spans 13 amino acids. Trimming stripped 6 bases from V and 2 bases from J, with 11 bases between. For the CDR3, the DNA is TGTGCCAGCAGGCTGGGCAGAACCTACGAGCAGTACTTC. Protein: CASRLGRTYEQYF.

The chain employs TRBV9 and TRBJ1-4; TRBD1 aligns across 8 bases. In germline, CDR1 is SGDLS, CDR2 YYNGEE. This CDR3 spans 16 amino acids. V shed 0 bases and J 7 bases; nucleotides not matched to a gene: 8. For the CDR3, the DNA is TGTGCCAGCAGCGTAGCTGCAGGGGGCGGGGGTGAAAAACTGTTTTTT. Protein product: CASSVAAGGGGEKLFF.

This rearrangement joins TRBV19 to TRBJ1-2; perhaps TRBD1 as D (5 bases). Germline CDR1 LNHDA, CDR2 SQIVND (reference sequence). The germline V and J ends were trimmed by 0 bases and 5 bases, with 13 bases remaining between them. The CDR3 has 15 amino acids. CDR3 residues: CASSIDGGLSYGYTF. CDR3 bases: TGTGCCAGTAGTATAGATGGGGGATTATCTTATGGCTACACCTTC. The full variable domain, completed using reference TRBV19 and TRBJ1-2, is DGGITQSPKYLFRKEGQNVTLSCEQNLNHDAMYWYRQDPGQGLRLIYYSQIVNDFQKGDIAEGYSVSREKKESFPLTVTSAQKNPTAFYLCASSIDGGLSYGYTFGSGTRLTVV.

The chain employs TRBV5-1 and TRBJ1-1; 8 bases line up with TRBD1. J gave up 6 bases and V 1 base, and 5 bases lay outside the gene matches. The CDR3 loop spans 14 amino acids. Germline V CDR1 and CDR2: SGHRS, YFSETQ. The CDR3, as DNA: TGCGCCAGCAGCTTGTTACAGGGGGTAGCTGAAGCTTTCTTT. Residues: CASSLLQGVAEAFF.